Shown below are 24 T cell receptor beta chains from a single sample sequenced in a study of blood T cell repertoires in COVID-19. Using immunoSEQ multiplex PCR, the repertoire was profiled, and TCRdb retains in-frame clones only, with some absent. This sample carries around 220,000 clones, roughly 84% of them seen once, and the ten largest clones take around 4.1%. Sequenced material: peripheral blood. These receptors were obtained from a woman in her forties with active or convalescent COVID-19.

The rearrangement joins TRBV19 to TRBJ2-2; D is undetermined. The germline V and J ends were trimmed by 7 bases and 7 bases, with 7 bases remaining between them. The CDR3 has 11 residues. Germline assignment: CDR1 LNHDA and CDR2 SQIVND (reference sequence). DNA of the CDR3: TGTGCCAGTACCCCGGGCGGGGAGCTGTTTTTT. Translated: CASTPGGELFF.

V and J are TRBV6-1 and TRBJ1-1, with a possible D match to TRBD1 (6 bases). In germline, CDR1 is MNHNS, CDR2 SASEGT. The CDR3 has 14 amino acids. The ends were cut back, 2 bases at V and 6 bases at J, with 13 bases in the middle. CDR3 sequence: CASSESFRGAEAFF. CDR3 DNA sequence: TGTGCCAGCAGTGAATCGTTCAGGGGTGCTGAAGCTTTCTTT.

CDR3 in amino acids: CASSLSGFTDTQYF. The CDR3 DNA reads TGTGCCAGCAGCTTATCGGGGTTCACAGATACGCAGTATTTT. The chain carries TRBV7-3 and TRBJ2-3; D possibly corresponds to TRBD2 (5 bases). Germline CDR1 and CDR2: SGHTA and FQGTGA. This CDR3 contains 14 residues. V was pared by 2 bases and J by 2 bases, with 8 bases between. The complete variable domain, with remaining parts taken from reference TRBV7-3 and TRBJ2-3, reads GAGVSQTPSNKVTEKGKYVELRCDPISGHTALYWYRQSLGQGPEFLIYFQGTGAADDSGLPNDRFFAVRPEGSVSTLKIQRTERGDSAVYLCASSLSGFTDTQYFGPGTRLTVL.

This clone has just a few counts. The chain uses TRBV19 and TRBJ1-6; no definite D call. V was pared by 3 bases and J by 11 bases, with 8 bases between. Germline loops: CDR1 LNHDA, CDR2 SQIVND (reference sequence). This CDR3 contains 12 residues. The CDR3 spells CASSMREAPLHF. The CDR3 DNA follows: TGTGCCAGTAGTATGAGGGAGGCACCCCTCCACTTT.

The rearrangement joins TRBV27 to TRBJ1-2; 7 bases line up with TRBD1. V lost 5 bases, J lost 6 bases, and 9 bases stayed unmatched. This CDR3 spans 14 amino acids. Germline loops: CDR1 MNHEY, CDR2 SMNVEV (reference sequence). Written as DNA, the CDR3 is TGTGCCAGCAGTCCCAACAGGGGTGGGGATGGCTACACCTTC. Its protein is CASSPNRGGDGYTF.

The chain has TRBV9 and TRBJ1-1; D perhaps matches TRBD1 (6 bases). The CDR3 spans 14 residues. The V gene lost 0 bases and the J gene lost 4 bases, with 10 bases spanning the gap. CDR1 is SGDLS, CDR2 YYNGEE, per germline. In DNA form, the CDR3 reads TGTGCCAGCAGCGTAGAGGGGGAATTCACTGAAGCTTTCTTT. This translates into CASSVEGEFTEAFF.

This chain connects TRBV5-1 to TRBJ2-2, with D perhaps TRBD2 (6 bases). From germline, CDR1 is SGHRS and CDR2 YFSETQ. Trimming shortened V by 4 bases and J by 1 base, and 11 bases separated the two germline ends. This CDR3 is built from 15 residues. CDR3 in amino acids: CASSRDLGNTGELFF. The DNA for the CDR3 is TGCGCCAGCAGCCGGGACTTAGGGAACACCGGGGAGCTGTTTTTT.

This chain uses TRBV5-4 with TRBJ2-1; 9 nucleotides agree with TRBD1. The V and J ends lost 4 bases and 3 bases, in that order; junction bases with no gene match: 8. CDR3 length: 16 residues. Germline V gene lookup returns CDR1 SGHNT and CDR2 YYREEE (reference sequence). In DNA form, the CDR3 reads TGTGCCAGCAGCCCACAGGGGGCGGTCGGCTACAATGAGCAGTTCTTC. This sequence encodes CASSPQGAVGYNEQFF.

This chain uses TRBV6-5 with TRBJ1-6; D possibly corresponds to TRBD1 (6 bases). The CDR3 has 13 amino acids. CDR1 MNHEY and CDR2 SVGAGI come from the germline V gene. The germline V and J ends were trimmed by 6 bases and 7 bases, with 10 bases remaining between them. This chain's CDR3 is CASRDSSNSPLHF. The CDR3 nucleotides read TGTGCCAGCAGGGACAGCTCGAATTCACCCCTCCACTTT.

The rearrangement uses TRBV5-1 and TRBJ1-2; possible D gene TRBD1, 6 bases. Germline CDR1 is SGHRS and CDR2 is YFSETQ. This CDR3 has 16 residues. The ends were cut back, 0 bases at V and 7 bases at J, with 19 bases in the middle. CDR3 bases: TGCGCCAGCAGCTTGGCCGGCCAGGCGCTAGGGGGTGGCTACACCTTC. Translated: CASSLAGQALGGGYTF.

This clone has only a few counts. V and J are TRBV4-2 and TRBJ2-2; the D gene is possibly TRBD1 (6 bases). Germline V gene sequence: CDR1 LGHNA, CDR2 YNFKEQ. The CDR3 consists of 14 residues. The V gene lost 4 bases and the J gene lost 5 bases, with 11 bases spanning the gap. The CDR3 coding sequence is TGTGCCAGCAGCCTACAGGGCGGTACCGGGGAGCTGTTTTTT. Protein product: CASSLQGGTGELFF.

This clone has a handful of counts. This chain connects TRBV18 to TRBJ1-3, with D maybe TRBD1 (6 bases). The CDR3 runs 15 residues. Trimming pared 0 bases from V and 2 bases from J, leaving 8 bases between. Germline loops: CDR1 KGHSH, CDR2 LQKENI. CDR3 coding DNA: TGTGCCAGCTCACCACCGAACAGGGCTGGAAACACCATATATTTT. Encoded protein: CASSPPNRAGNTIYF.

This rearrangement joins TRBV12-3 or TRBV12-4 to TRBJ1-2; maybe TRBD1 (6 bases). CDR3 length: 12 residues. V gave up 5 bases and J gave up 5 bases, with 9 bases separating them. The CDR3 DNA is TGTGCCAGCAGTACCACAGGGTATGGCTACACCTTC. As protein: CASSTTGYGYTF.

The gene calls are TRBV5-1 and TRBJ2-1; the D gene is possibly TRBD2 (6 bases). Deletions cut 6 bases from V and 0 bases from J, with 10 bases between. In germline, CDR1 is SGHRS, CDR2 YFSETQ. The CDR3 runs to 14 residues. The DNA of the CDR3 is TGCGCCAGCACCGGGACTGGCTCCTACAATGAGCAGTTCTTC. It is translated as CASTGTGSYNEQFF. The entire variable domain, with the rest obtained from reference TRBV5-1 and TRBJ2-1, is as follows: KAGVTQTPRYLIKTRGQQVTLSCSPISGHRSVSWYQQTPGQGLQFLFEYFSETQRNKGNFPGRFSGRQFSNSRSEMNVSTLELGDSALYLCASTGTGSYNEQFFGPGTRLTVL.

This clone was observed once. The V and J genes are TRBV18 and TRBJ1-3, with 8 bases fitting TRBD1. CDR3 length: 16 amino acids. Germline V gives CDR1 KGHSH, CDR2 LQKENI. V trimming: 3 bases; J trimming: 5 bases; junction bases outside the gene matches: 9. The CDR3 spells CASSPIGQGGRNTIYF. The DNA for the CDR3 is TGTGCCAGCTCACCTATCGGACAGGGAGGAAGAAACACCATATATTTT.

The CDR3 reads CASSFEVGRSAETQYF. The CDR3 DNA sequence: TGCGCCAGCAGCTTTGAAGTCGGGAGATCGGCAGAGACCCAGTACTTC. The chain couples TRBV5-1 to TRBJ2-5; possible D gene TRBD2, 6 bases. Trimming pared 2 bases from V and 4 bases from J, leaving 18 bases between. CDR1 and CDR2 (germline): SGHRS, YFSETQ. The CDR3 extends over 16 amino acids.

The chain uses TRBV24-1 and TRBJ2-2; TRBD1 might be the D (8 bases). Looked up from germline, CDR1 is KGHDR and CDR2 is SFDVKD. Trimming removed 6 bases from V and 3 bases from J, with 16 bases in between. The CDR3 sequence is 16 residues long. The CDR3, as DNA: TGTGCCACCAGTTCCGCACAGGGGGGGGACACCGGGGAGCTGTTTTTT. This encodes CATSSAQGGDTGELFF.

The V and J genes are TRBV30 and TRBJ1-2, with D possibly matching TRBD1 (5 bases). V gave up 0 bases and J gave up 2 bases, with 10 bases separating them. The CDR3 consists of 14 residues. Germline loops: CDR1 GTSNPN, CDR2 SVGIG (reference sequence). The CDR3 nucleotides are TGTGCCTGGAGTGTCTCAAACAGGAACTATGGCTACACCTTC. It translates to CAWSVSNRNYGYTF.

The CDR3 DNA is TGTGCCAGCAGCTTCGCCTACGGCTGGGAGGCTTTGGAGTCACCCCTCCACTTT. Its translation is CASSFAYGWEALESPLHF. The rearrangement links TRBV7-9 to TRBJ1-6; no clear D gene. V lost 3 bases and J lost 10, with 25 bases in between. The CDR3 totals 18 residues. CDR1 and CDR2 (germline): SEHNR, FQNEAQ (reference sequence).

The CDR3, as DNA: TGTGCCAGCAGCTTGCCGGGACAGCCTCCCCAGTACGTC. Its translation: CASSLPGQPPQYV. This chain joins TRBV5-5 and TRBJ2-7; 7 bases are shared with TRBD1. The ends lost 1 base at V and 10 bases at J; junction bases unmatched: 8. The CDR3 extends over 13 amino acids. Germline CDR1 SGHKS, CDR2 YYEKEE (reference sequence).

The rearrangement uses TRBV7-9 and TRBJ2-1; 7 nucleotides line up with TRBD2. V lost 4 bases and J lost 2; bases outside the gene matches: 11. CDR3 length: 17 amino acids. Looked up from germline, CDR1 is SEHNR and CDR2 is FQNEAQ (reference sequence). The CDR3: CASSSVGRGVPYNEQFF. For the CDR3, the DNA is TGTGCCAGCAGCTCCGTAGGACGGGGGGTTCCCTACAATGAGCAGTTCTTC. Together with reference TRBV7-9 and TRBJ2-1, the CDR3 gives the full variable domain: DTGVSQNPRHKITKRGQNVTFRCDPISEHNRLYWYRQTLGQGPEFLTYFQNEAQLEKSRLLSDRFSAERPKGSFSTLEIQRTEQGDSAMYLCASSSVGRGVPYNEQFFGPGTRLTVL.

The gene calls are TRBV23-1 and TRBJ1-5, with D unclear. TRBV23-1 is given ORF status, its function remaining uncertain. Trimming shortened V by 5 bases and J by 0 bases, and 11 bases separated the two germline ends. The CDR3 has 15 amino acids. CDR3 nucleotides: TGCGCCAGCAGTTTCAACAGTTATAGCAATCAGCCCCAGCATTTT. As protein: CASSFNSYSNQPQHF.

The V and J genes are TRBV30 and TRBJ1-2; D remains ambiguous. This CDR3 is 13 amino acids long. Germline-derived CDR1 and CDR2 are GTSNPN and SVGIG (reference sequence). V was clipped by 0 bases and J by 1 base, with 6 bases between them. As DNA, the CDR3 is TGTGCCTGGAGTGTTTCCAGTAACTATGGCTACACCTTC. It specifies CAWSVSSNYGYTF.

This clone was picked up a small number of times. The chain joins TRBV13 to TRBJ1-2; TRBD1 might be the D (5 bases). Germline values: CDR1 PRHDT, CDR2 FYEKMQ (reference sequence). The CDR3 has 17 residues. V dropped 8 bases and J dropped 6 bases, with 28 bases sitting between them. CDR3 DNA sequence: TGTGCCAGCCCCCCTCTAGGCCGGGGGATGAGGTGGGATGGCTACACCTTC. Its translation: CASPPLGRGMRWDGYTF.